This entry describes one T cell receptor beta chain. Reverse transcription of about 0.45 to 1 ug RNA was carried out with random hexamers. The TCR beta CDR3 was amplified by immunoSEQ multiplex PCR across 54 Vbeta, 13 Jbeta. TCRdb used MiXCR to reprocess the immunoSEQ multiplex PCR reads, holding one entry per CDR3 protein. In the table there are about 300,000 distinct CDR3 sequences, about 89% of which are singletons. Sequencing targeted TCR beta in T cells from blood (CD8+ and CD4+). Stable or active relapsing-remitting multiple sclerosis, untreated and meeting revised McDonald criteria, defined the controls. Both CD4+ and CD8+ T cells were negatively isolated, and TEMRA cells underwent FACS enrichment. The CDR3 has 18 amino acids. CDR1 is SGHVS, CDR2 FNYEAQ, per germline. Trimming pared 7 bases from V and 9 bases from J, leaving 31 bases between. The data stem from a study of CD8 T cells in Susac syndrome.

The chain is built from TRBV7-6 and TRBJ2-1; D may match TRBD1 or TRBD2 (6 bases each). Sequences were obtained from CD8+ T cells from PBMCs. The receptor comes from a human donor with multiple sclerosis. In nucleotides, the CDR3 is TGTGCCAGCACCCACGAGGGGGGCCCAGCCCAAAACCCCGGTGAGCAGTTCTTC. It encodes CASTHEGGPAQNPGEQFF.